The 6 T cell receptor beta chains below come from one sample, sequenced in a study of cytomegalovirus exposure and HLA in healthy donors. 13 Jbeta primers and 60 Vbeta primers were used for the PCR. This table comes from immunoSEQ multiplex PCR, and its TCRdb copy is limited to in-frame clones, with some not included. The sample has some 100,000 clones, around 80% seen once. The specimen was PBMCs. The source is a female donor in good health and CMV-seronegative.

This chain connects TRBV5-1 to TRBJ1-2; D is perhaps TRBD1 (6 bases). The CDR3 covers 15 residues. V lost 4 bases and J 3 bases, leaving 16 bases between the germline ends. The germline CDR1 and CDR2 sequences are SGHRS and YFSETQ. The CDR3: CASSKQGQAHYGYTF. In DNA form, the CDR3 reads TGCGCCAGCAGCAAACAGGGACAAGCCCACTATGGCTACACCTTC.

The CDR3 here is CASSPLVKVPEAFF. The CDR3 nucleotides read TGTGCCAGCAGCCCCCTAGTGAAGGTCCCTGAAGCTTTCTTT. The V call is TRBV11-2, the J call TRBJ1-1, with no clear D. From germline, CDR1 is SGHAT and CDR2 FQNNGV. The CDR3 loop spans 14 amino acids. Trimming took off 5 bases at V and 6 bases at J, with 16 bases between the two ends. Variable domain in full (rest from reference TRBV11-2 and TRBJ1-1): EAGVAQSPRYKIIEKRQSVAFWCNPISGHATLYWYQQILGQGPKLLIQFQNNGVVDDSQLPKDRFSAERLKGVDSTLKIQPAKLEDSAVYLCASSPLVKVPEAFFGQGTRLTVV.

In this sample, this clone turned up a few times. The chain combines TRBV28 with TRBJ1-1, with D unresolved. The CDR3 consists of 13 residues. Looked up from germline, CDR1 is MDHEN and CDR2 is SYDVKM. Trimming pared 3 bases from V and 11 bases from J, leaving 16 bases between. This CDR3 is CASSFLPEMDAFF. The DNA of the CDR3 is TGTGCCAGCAGTTTCCTCCCGGAGATGGATGCTTTCTTT.

The chain carries TRBV27 and TRBJ2-7, with 8 positions matching TRBD2. Unmatched junction bases numbered 10, after V lost 6 bases and J lost 6 bases. The length of the CDR3 is 14 residues. Germline assignment: CDR1 MNHEY and CDR2 SMNVEV (reference sequence). CDR3 sequence: CASRNRGGPREQYF. The DNA of the CDR3 is TGTGCCAGCAGAAACCGGGGGGGTCCCCGCGAGCAGTACTTC.

This clone was detected a few times. The chain links TRBV6-1 to TRBJ1-1; D possibly corresponds to TRBD1 (6 bases). Trimming cost V 5 bases and J 8 bases, with 12 bases left between them. Germline-derived CDR1 and CDR2 are MNHNS and SASEGT. CDR3 length equals 12 residues. CDR3 coding DNA: TGTGCCAGCAGTTTAGGGGGTAGGGAAGCTTTCTTT. Its translation: CASSLGGREAFF.

The chain recombines TRBV19 with TRBJ1-1, with D uncertain. CDR3 length: 11 amino acids. The V and J ends lost 4 bases and 7 bases respectively, with 7 bases between them. Germline V gene data show CDR1 as LNHDA and CDR2 as SQIVND (reference sequence). CDR3 sequence reads: CASSSGIEAFF. The CDR3 DNA follows: TGTGCCAGTAGTAGCGGTATTGAAGCTTTCTTT.